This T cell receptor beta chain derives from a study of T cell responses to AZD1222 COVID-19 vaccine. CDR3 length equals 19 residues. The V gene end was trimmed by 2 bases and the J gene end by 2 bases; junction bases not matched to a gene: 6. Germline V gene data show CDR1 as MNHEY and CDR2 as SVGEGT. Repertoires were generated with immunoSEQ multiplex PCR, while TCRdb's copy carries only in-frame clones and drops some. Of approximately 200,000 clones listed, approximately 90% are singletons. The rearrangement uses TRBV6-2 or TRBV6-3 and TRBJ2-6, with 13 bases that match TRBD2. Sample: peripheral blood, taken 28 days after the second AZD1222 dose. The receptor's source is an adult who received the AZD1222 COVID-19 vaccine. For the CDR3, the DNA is TGTGCCAGCAGTTACCCTACTAGCGGGAGGGCCACTGGGGCCAACGTCCTGACTTTC. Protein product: CASSYPTSGRATGANVLTF.